The 19 T cell receptor beta chains given below trace back to one sample, sequenced in a study of early T cells in non-severe SARS-CoV-2 infection. From the 5' RACE reads, TCRdb called clonotypes with MiXCR, one entry per CDR3 protein. The table has tens of thousands of distinct CDR3 sequences, around 15% seen once. Material: whole blood. These receptors all come from an adult who was a healthcare worker with PCR-confirmed SARS-CoV-2 infection or an uninfected control (not recorded which).

This clonotype was counted between two and nine times. The gene calls are TRBV19 and TRBJ2-5, with D unclear. Germline CDR1 reads LNHDA; CDR2 reads SQIVND (reference sequence). The CDR3 is made up of 14 amino acids. The V and J ends lost 3 bases and 1 base respectively, with 9 bases between them. The DNA for the CDR3 is TGTGCCAGTAGTATGGGGTCTCCCCAAGAGACCCAGTACTTC. Amino acids: CASSMGSPQETQYF.

The genes are TRBV12-3 or TRBV12-4 and TRBJ1-5; a weak D match, TRBD1 (5 bases). CDR3 length equals 13 residues. Trimming removed 9 bases from V and 1 base from J, with 10 bases in between. CDR3 DNA sequence: TGTGCCAGTGGGGGGGACAGCAATCAGCCCCAGCATTTT. Its translation: CASGGDSNQPQHF.

This clonotype was seen at least ten times. V and J are TRBV4-3 and TRBJ2-3, with D possibly being TRBD2 (6 bases). The V gene lost 3 bases and the J gene lost 6 bases, with 16 bases spanning the gap. Germline V CDR1 and CDR2: LGHNA, YSLEER. This CDR3 contains 15 residues. Here the CDR3 reads CASSQAGGWSDTQYF. The CDR3, as DNA: TGCGCCAGCAGCCAGGCCGGGGGTTGGTCGGATACGCAGTATTTT.

The J gene is TRBJ2-2, the V gene TRBV6-1, with TRBD1 as a possible D gene (5 bases). CDR3 size: 17 residues. Looked up from germline, CDR1 is MNHNS and CDR2 is SASEGT. V lost 7 bases and J lost 4, with 22 bases in between. This chain's CDR3 is CASKLVATVDFTGELFF. CDR3 DNA: TGTGCCAGCAAACTGGTCGCGACAGTAGACTTCACCGGGGAGCTGTTTTTT.

This clonotype has a handful of counts. The chain combines TRBV7-9 with TRBJ2-5; possibly TRBD2 for D (6 bases). Between the trimmed V and J ends, which lost 5 bases and 1 base, there was a span of 8 bases. Germline CDR1 and CDR2: SEHNR and FQNEAQ (reference sequence). The CDR3 is 13 residues long. The DNA of the CDR3 is TGTGCCAGCAGCAGACTAGTCCAAGAGACCCAGTACTTC. Its translation: CASSRLVQETQYF. The full variable domain, rest sourced from reference TRBV7-9 and TRBJ2-5, is DTGVSQNPRHKITKRGQNVTFRCDPISEHNRLYWYRQTLGQGPEFLTYFQNEAQLEKSRLLSDRFSAERPKGSFSTLEIQRTEQGDSAMYLCASSRLVQETQYFGPGTRLLVL.

This clonotype has more than one count but fewer than ten. The rearrangement links TRBV27 to TRBJ2-7; 8 bases match TRBD2. The CDR3 consists of 15 residues. From germline, CDR1 is MNHEY and CDR2 SMNVEV (reference sequence). The J segment lost 1 base and the V segment lost 5 bases, leaving 7 bases of the junction unmatched. CDR3 in DNA: TGTGCCAGCAGTCTTGGACTAGCTCCTTCCTACGAGCAGTACTTC. Its translation: CASSLGLAPSYEQYF.

This clonotype was observed a few times. This sequence joins TRBV5-4 and TRBJ2-4; the D call may be TRBD1 or TRBD2 (5 bases each). The germline V gene has CDR1 SGHNT and CDR2 YYREEE (reference sequence). The CDR3 is 17 residues long. V was pared by 4 bases and J by 0 bases, with 17 bases between. The CDR3 nucleotides read TGTGCCAGCAGCGACGCACGGGGCAAAGAAGCCAAAAACATTCAGTACTTC. It translates to CASSDARGKEAKNIQYF.

This clonotype was detected a few times. V usage is TRBV29-1 and J usage is TRBJ2-1; no clear D gene. This CDR3 contains 11 residues. Trimming removed 4 bases at V and 3 bases at J, with 4 bases between. Germline V lookup: CDR1 SQVTM, CDR2 ANQGSEA. DNA for the CDR3: TGCAGCGTTGTTAGCTACAATGAGCAGTTCTTC. Protein product: CSVVSYNEQFF.

The genes are TRBV27 and TRBJ1-5; D remains unclear. CDR1 and CDR2 (germline): MNHEY, SMNVEV (reference sequence). The CDR3 length is 16 residues. Deletions cut 1 base from V and 1 base from J, with 11 bases between. The DNA of the CDR3 is TGTGCCAGCAGTTTATTAGGAGGAGGGAGCAATCAGCCCCAGCATTTT. It codes for CASSLLGGGSNQPQHF.

This clonotype was picked up a small number of times. V usage is TRBV7-9 and J usage is TRBJ1-2, with 7 bases lining up with TRBD1. Per the germline V gene, CDR1 is SEHNR and CDR2 is FQNEAQ (reference sequence). Trimming removed 5 bases from V and 6 bases from J; junction bases left unmatched: 18. CDR3 length: 17 amino acids. CDR3 bases: TGTGCCAGCAGCGGGCGGACGCGGGACAGTCCCCTGGATGGCTACACCTTC. Amino acids: CASSGRTRDSPLDGYTF.

This clonotype was seen ten or more times. This CDR3 is CSARGEVNNEQFF. CDR3 DNA sequence: TGCAGTGCTAGAGGGGAAGTTAACAATGAGCAGTTCTTC. The rearrangement links TRBV20-1 to TRBJ2-1, with D unclear. This CDR3 has 13 amino acids. Germline CDR1 and CDR2: DFQATT and SNEGSKA (reference sequence). V dropped 1 base and J dropped 5 bases, with 9 bases sitting between them.

This clonotype was found a few times. This chain joins TRBV6-2 or TRBV6-3 and TRBJ2-5; D is possibly TRBD2 (6 bases). Per the germline V gene, CDR1 is MNHEY and CDR2 is SVGEGT. The CDR3 totals 15 residues. Deletions cut 4 bases from V and 1 base from J, with 13 bases between. CDR3 loop: CASSFLLGGQETQYF. DNA of the CDR3: TGTGCCAGCAGTTTCCTTCTCGGGGGCCAAGAGACCCAGTACTTC.

This clonotype has just a few counts. The chain is built from TRBV6-4 and TRBJ1-1, with D hard to call. Trimming removed 2 bases at V and 5 bases at J, with 9 bases between. Germline-derived CDR1 and CDR2 are MRHNA and SNTAGT. This CDR3 is 13 amino acids long. The CDR3 here is CASSDRPGTEAFF. CDR3 DNA: TGTGCCAGCAGTGACAGGCCCGGAACTGAAGCTTTCTTT.

The chain joins TRBV12-3 or TRBV12-4 to TRBJ2-5; the D is unclear. V gave up 2 bases and J gave up 0 bases, with 10 bases separating them. The CDR3 totals 15 residues. The CDR3, as DNA: TGTGCCAGCAGTTTAACCCCCGAGTACCAAGAGACCCAGTACTTC. Amino acids: CASSLTPEYQETQYF.

This clonotype was counted at least ten times. The chain links TRBV12-3 or TRBV12-4 to TRBJ1-1; D gene ambiguous. The CDR3 length is 11 residues. V lost 2 bases and J lost 10, with 8 bases in between. CDR3 nucleotides: TGTGCCAGCAGTTTAAAGGAGGTAGCTTTCTTT. It codes for CASSLKEVAFF.

The chain carries TRBV30 and TRBJ2-7; tentatively, D is TRBD1 (6 bases). The V gene's germline CDR1 is GTSNPN and CDR2 SVGIG (reference sequence). Trimming pared 3 bases from V and 6 bases from J, leaving 15 bases between. The CDR3 is made up of 13 amino acids. CDR3 DNA sequence: TGTGCCTGGAGGGCCCAGACAGGTTCCGAGCAGTACTTC. As protein: CAWRAQTGSEQYF.

This CDR3 is CASSVVGLDRSYNEQFF. As DNA, the CDR3 is TGTGCCAGCAGCGTAGTAGGTCTAGATCGGTCCTACAATGAGCAGTTCTTC. This chain joins TRBV9 and TRBJ2-1; D is unclear. The CDR3 is 17 amino acids. Germline V lookup: CDR1 SGDLS, CDR2 YYNGEE. Trimming removed 0 bases from V and 1 base from J, with 14 bases in between.

Comment on this clonotype: Mismatch with germline at one junction end may stem from a read error. This sequence joins TRBV12-3 or TRBV12-4 and TRBJ2-2; TRBD2 matches 7 bases. This CDR3 is built from 16 residues. The CDR3 reads CDSSPASGPNTGELFF. Written as DNA, the CDR3 is TGTGACAGCAGTCCCGCTAGCGGTCCGAACACCGGGGAGCTGTTTTTT.

The rearrangement joins TRBV2 to TRBJ1-5; 7 nucleotides match TRBD1. The trim removed 5 bases at V and 0 bases at J, leaving 4 bases unmatched. The CDR3 is made up of 15 amino acids. Germline V gene data show CDR1 as SNHLY and CDR2 as FYNNEI. CDR3 in amino acids: CASSSGQDSNQPQHF. The CDR3 DNA reads TGTGCCAGCAGTTCCGGACAGGATAGCAATCAGCCCCAGCATTTT.